Given below is one T cell receptor beta chain in context. The data derive from a study of blood T cell repertoires in COVID-19. In the study overall: COVID-19 samples, acute and convalescent, were from the United States, Italy and Spain. PBMCs, B-cell-depleted T cells, or T cells provided the cDNA or gDNA that made up the material.

In the source study's methods: Amplification of reference gene primers provided the estimated nucleated cell counts. Here immunoSEQ multiplex PCR was the method, and the copy in TCRdb shows in-frame clones only, minus some. From that table come the V and J calls and clone size; the DNA was used to work out D and trimming. Here the sample spans 150,000 to 200,000 clones, about 87% being singletons. The germline gives CDR1 GTSNPN, CDR2 SVGIG (reference sequence). This CDR3 is built from 11 residues. V lost 4 bases to trimming and J lost 9 bases, with 12 bases between them. The V gene is TRBV30, the J gene TRBJ1-2, with unresolved D. The sample was peripheral blood. The receptor comes from a man aged 60 to 69 with acute or convalescent COVID-19. CDR3 coding DNA: TGTGCCTGGACCCTGAGAGAACGCTACACCTTC. Residues: CAWTLRERYTF.